The sequence of this T cell receptor beta chain was determined in a study of OX40 agonist ivuxolimab in advanced cancers. Study overall: The study gave patients intravenous ivuxolimab at 0.01 to 10 mg/kg every 2 weeks. The study's findings and limits: More expanded clones were seen, on average, in CD8+ T cells than in CD4+. Both blood CD4+ and CD8+ T cells showed clonal growth by week 6 at 0.1 to 3.0 mg/kg.

Clones were sequenced by immunoSEQ multiplex PCR, and TCRdb holds only the in-frame ones, with some missing. The sample includes 16,000 or so clones, 60% to 85% of them seen just once. Concerning this clone itself: Its antigen remains unknown.

The ends lost 0 bases at V and 2 bases at J; junction bases unmatched: 15. From germline, CDR1 is SGHNT and CDR2 YENEEA. The CDR3 is made up of 20 amino acids. The specimen comprised CD4+ or CD8+ T cells sorted from blood, sampled in a trial of the OX40 agonist ivuxolimab. The sequence was obtained from an adult with an advanced solid tumor such as melanoma, head and neck, liver or kidney cancer. V gene TRBV11-3 combines with J gene TRBJ2-3, with 9 nucleotides matching TRBD1. DNA of the CDR3: TGTGCCAGCAGCTTAGAGGCCCCCGGGACAGGGACCAGGTCCACAGATACGCAGTATTTT. This encodes CASSLEAPGTGTRSTDTQYF. The full variable domain, in which reference TRBV11-3 and TRBJ2-3 provide the parts outside the CDR3, is EAGVVQSPRYKIIEKKQPVAFWCNPISGHNTLYWYLQNLGQGPELLIRYENEEAVDDSQLPKDRFSAERLKGVDSTLKIQPAELGDSAVYLCASSLEAPGTGTRSTDTQYFGPGTRLTVL.